The table lists the clone carrying this T cell receptor (beta chain) with many counts. Antigen unknown. The sample belongs to a study of response to subunit inactivated influenza vaccine. The CDR3 spans 13 residues. Per the germline V gene, CDR1 is MNHEY and CDR2 is SVGEGT. V was trimmed by 5 bases and J by 0 bases, leaving 5 bases between them. Study-wide results and caveats: Authors suggested that a seasonal influenza vaccination recruits few new T cells each time.

In TCRdb, the RT-PCR reads were re-called with MiXCR into one record per CDR3 protein. Altogether approximately 480,000 distinct CDR3 sequences are present, 10% to 11% being singletons, with the ten largest covering approximately 12%. The TCR comes from a man aged 50 to 59 who received an inactivated influenza vaccine. V usage is TRBV6-2 or TRBV6-3 and J usage is TRBJ2-4; unclear D gene. The source was PBMCs from blood, collected 45 days after vaccination. The CDR3, as DNA: TGTGCCAGCAGTCCTATAGCCAAAAACATTCAGTACTTC. Translation gives CASSPIAKNIQYF.